This T cell receptor beta chain was sequenced during a study of T cell responses to AZD1222 COVID-19 vaccine (dated by TCRdb to 2020 to 2023). About the investigation overall: AZD1222 recipients with second doses at about 4 weeks or about 12 weeks were pooled, because spike-specific TCR depth and breadth did not differ between schedules. Trial participants were enrolled by age into 18-55, 56-69 and 70-plus year subgroups, with roughly 150, 30 and 60 TCR-sequenced participants respectively. TCR sequencing was performed for over 230 trial participants, of whom roughly 200 were given two doses of AZD1222 and 26 were given two doses of MenACWY control vaccine.

This clone appeared a single time. The antigen it recognizes is unknown. No much larger clone exists at a distance of one base, and base qualities are not known. Its CDR3 holds 19 amino acids, cysteine through phenylalanine. This entry keeps only the CDR3 DNA: 57 bases, framed from base 1. The germline V gene (reference sequence) yields SEHNR for CDR1 and FQNEAQ for CDR2. V and J are trimmed by 0 bases and 7 bases, and the gene matches miss 17 bases of the junction. The sample's time point, from its label and the paper: baseline before first vaccination. The vaccinee samples were drawn from two UK trials, COV001 and COV002, one of which was a single-blind randomized controlled phase 2/3 trial testing AZD1222 (ChAdOx1 nCoV-19) in healthy adults. Trial participant PBMC samples were collected at day 0 and day 28 after the second dose for TCRbeta chain sequencing. Findings and caveats that apply to the study as a whole: Reportedly, almost half of the unique spike-specific TCRs recognized epitopes lying outside the regions that are mutated in the B.1.351 and B.1.1.7 variants. CD4 TCRs associated with the vaccine covered the entire spike protein, and the dominant responses were in regions 160-218 and 743-854. Because no day 14 peak-response samples were available, repertoires were characterized only after the peak T cell response. Conclusions about previously exposed vaccinees are limited because only five or six AZD1222 recipients were SARS-CoV-2 seropositive at baseline. A significant rise in spike-specific TCR breadth and depth was observed after two AZD1222 doses relative to day 0 and relative to MenACWY recipients. Participants were mostly white British and included more females than males, and it was suggested by the authors that clonal diversity may have been underestimated. The 56-69-year group was small, and its depth increase did not reach significance, likely because of low power.

The CDR3 regions of human TCRbeta chains were subjected to immunosequencing. The authors' pipeline ran thus. TCRs in the repertoires were matched against a reference library of SARS-CoV-2-specific TCRs that had been generated with the MIRA antigen-specificity platform. Breadth was defined as the fraction of unique TCRs that were SARS-CoV-2-associated. Depth was defined as the fraction of total T cells that were SARS-CoV-2-associated. Each spike-specific TCR was assigned to its reactive spike region and to a CD4 or CD8 class using the MIRA data. Log10-transformed breadth and depth values were compared by one-way ANOVA with Sidak's multiple comparisons tests. In its TCRdb copy, this immuneACCESS table keeps in-frame sequences only and misses some clones. Where compared with another copy, unresolved V genes explain less than half of these, and the others have no known cause. That table furnishes V, J and clone size, whereas the DNA furnished D and trimming. The sample yields 98,000 or so clones; approximately 88% were counted once. About 8.7% of the sample is in the top ten clones.

Sequencing was performed on peripheral blood, taken on day 0 of AZD1222 vaccination. Recombination joined TRBV7-9 with TRBJ2-1, with TRBD1 matching 8 junction bases. The TCR was taken from an adult in good health. CDR3 region: CASSLALGQGEVIVNEQFF. The DNA is TGTGCCAGCAGCTTAGCCCTAGGACAGGGCGAAGTCATCGTGAATGAGCAGTTCTTC.